Listed here are 20 T cell receptor beta chains from one sample, sequenced in a study of control samples from healthy donors and cancer patients. Some clones are missing from TCRdb's copy, which holds only in-frame ones; the method was immunoSEQ multiplex PCR. This repertoire shows 130,000 to 150,000 clones, over 90% found once; its top ten account for approximately 15%. The material sequenced was PBMCs. These receptors all stem from a man in his sixties with colorectal cancer.

This sequence joins TRBV19 and TRBJ2-6; D is unclear. The CDR3 length is 16 residues. V dropped 1 base and J dropped 1 base, with 8 bases sitting between them. CDR1 is LNHDA and CDR2 is SQIVND in the germline V gene (reference sequence). CDR3 region: CASSIVPVSGANVLTF. CDR3 coding DNA: TGTGCCAGTAGTATAGTTCCGGTATCTGGGGCCAACGTCCTGACTTTC.

The J gene is TRBJ2-7, the V gene TRBV19; possibly TRBD1 for D (5 bases). Per germline, CDR1 LNHDA and CDR2 SQIVND (reference sequence). The V gene lost 6 bases and the J gene lost 2 bases, with 11 bases spanning the gap. The length of the CDR3 is 13 residues. The CDR3 is CASSPTATYEQYF. The CDR3 DNA reads as TGTGCCAGTAGCCCGACAGCAACCTACGAGCAGTACTTC.

The V and J genes are TRBV5-5 and TRBJ2-3, with 11 bases aligning to TRBD2. The length of the CDR3 is 17 residues. Germline V gene data show CDR1 as SGHKS and CDR2 as YYEKEE (reference sequence). V lost 4 bases and J lost 0; bases outside the gene matches: 7. The CDR3 loop is CASSPMTSGVSTDTQYF. The CDR3 DNA sequence: TGTGCCAGCAGCCCCATGACTAGCGGGGTTAGCACAGATACGCAGTATTTT. Complete variable domain (other parts from reference TRBV5-5 and TRBJ2-3): DAGVTQSPTHLIKTRGQQVTLRCSPISGHKSVSWYQQVLGQGPQFIFQYYEKEERGRGNFPDRFSARQFPNYSSELNVNALLLGDSALYLCASSPMTSGVSTDTQYFGPGTRLTVL.

The rearrangement links TRBV18 to TRBJ1-4, with 9 bases that match TRBD1. The CDR3 runs to 15 residues. V shed 1 base and J 5 bases; nucleotides not matched to a gene: 2. Germline V gene sequence: CDR1 KGHSH, CDR2 LQKENI. DNA of the CDR3: TGTGCCAGCTCACCACGGACAGGGGAGAATGAAAAACTGTTTTTT. It translates to CASSPRTGENEKLFF.

The rearrangement links TRBV7-2 to TRBJ1-5; possible D gene TRBD1, 6 bases. CDR1 is SGHTA, CDR2 FQGNSA, per germline. The V end was cut by 2 bases, the J end by 7 bases, with 15 bases between. The CDR3 has 15 residues. CDR3 residues: CASSLSWRGEQPQHF. The CDR3 DNA follows: TGTGCCAGCAGCTTATCGTGGAGGGGGGAGCAGCCCCAGCATTTT. The complete variable domain, with remaining parts taken from reference TRBV7-2 and TRBJ1-5, reads GAGVSQSPSNKVTEKGKDVELRCDPISGHTALYWYRQSLGQGLEFLIYFQGNSAPDKSGLPSDRFSAERTGGSVSTLTIQRTQQEDSAVYLCASSLSWRGEQPQHFGDGTRLSIL.

This clone came up once. The V and J genes are TRBV18 and TRBJ2-7, with D possibly being TRBD2 (5 bases). V was clipped by 0 bases and J by 5 bases, with 8 bases between them. The CDR3 runs to 13 residues. Per germline, CDR1 KGHSH and CDR2 LQKENI. This CDR3 reads CASSPPGVNEQYF. Here the CDR3 DNA reads TGTGCCAGCTCACCACCGGGAGTCAACGAGCAGTACTTC.

The chain links TRBV10-3 to TRBJ2-7; TRBD2 matches 8 bases. The J segment lost 2 bases and the V segment lost 8 bases, leaving 11 bases of the junction unmatched. The CDR3 spans 15 residues. From germline, CDR1 is ENHRY and CDR2 SYGVKD. The DNA for the CDR3 is TGTGCCATCCACCCCTCAGCGGGGGCCCCCTACGAGCAGTACTTC. Its translation is CAIHPSAGAPYEQYF.

The chain recombines TRBV5-1 with TRBJ2-2; TRBD2 matches 12 bases. V shed 4 bases and J 6 bases; nucleotides not matched to a gene: 7. Germline loops: CDR1 SGHRS, CDR2 YFSETQ. The CDR3 totals 16 residues. Here the CDR3 reads CASSPPGLAGAGELFF. CDR3 in DNA: TGCGCCAGCAGCCCGCCGGGACTAGCGGGTGCCGGGGAGCTGTTTTTT.

The gene calls are TRBV3-1 (or the pseudogene TRBV3-2) and TRBJ2-7, with 9 positions matching TRBD1. Germline values: CDR1 LGHDT, CDR2 YNNKEL (reference sequence). J gave up 1 base and V 3 bases, and 10 bases lay outside the gene matches. The CDR3 totals 17 residues. The CDR3 sequence: CASSHAGTGPLSYEQYF. The CDR3, as DNA: TGTGCCAGCAGCCATGCCGGGACAGGGCCCTTGTCCTACGAGCAGTACTTC.

V usage is TRBV10-2 and J usage is TRBJ1-1; D gene uncertain. Trimming took 3 bases from V and 7 from J, leaving 12 bases between them. The germline gives CDR1 WSHSY, CDR2 SAAADI. The CDR3 runs 13 residues. The CDR3 loop is CASSEGWAGEAFF. DNA for the CDR3: TGCGCCAGCAGTGAAGGGTGGGCAGGTGAAGCTTTCTTT.

The chain links TRBV6-2 or TRBV6-3 to TRBJ2-3; TRBD2 agrees at 15 bases. Germline V gene lookup returns CDR1 MNHEY and CDR2 SVGEGT. The V gene end was trimmed by 2 bases and the J gene end by 4 bases; junction bases not matched to a gene: 10. This CDR3 has 19 amino acids. Here the CDR3 DNA reads TGTGCCAGCAGTTACAACCCGGGACTAGCGGGGGGCCTATCAGATACGCAGTATTTT. Amino acid sequence: CASSYNPGLAGGLSDTQYF.

The V and J genes are TRBV5-3 and TRBJ2-3; the D call may be TRBD1 or TRBD2 (5 bases each). TRBV5-3 qualifies as an ORF whose function is uncertain. CDR3 size: 19 residues. Trimming shortened V by 4 bases and J by 4 bases, and 28 bases separated the two germline ends. CDR3 region: CARSPITPGPWIGADTQYF. Written as DNA, the CDR3 is TGTGCCAGAAGCCCGATCACGCCGGGACCCTGGATCGGGGCAGATACGCAGTATTTT.

The sample holds one count of this clone. This chain uses TRBV5-1 with TRBJ1-4, with D unclear. The CDR3 length is 13 residues. Trimming took off 0 bases at V and 7 bases at J, with 7 bases between the two ends. Germline V CDR1 and CDR2: SGHRS, YFSETQ. Here the CDR3 DNA reads TGCGCCAGCAGCTTGGCAGGACGTGAAAAACTGTTTTTT. Encoded protein: CASSLAGREKLFF.

The V and J genes are TRBV12-3 or TRBV12-4 and TRBJ2-2; D is uncertain. The V end lost 6 bases, the J end lost 6 bases, and 11 bases lay between the germline ends. This CDR3 region has 13 residues. This chain's CDR3 is CASSQLGAGELFF. The CDR3 DNA is TGTGCCAGCAGCCAGTTGGGTGCCGGGGAGCTGTTTTTT.

The chain links TRBV4-3 to TRBJ1-2, with D uncertain. Trimming cost V 5 bases and J 0 bases, with 7 bases left between them. The length of the CDR3 is 13 residues. Germline lookup yields CDR1 LGHNA and CDR2 YSLEER. CDR3 coding DNA: TGCGCCAGCAGCGCCAGCGCTAACTATGGCTACACCTTC. Translating it yields CASSASANYGYTF.

CDR3 nucleotide sequence: TGTGCCAGCAGCCCTGACCTGGACTATGGCTACACCTTC. It yields the protein CASSPDLDYGYTF. The gene calls are TRBV5-8 and TRBJ1-2; D is unclear. Looked up from germline, CDR1 is SGHTS and CDR2 is YDEGEE. With 4 bases removed from V and 3 bases from J, the gap between germline ends came to 10 bases. The CDR3 is made up of 13 amino acids.

This chain uses TRBV6-5 with TRBJ1-5; 7 nucleotides agree with TRBD1. This CDR3 contains 15 residues. Germline values: CDR1 MNHEY, CDR2 SVGAGI. The J segment lost 0 bases and the V segment lost 5 bases, leaving 4 bases of the junction unmatched. The CDR3 reads CASSPGQHSNQPQHF. CDR3 nucleotide sequence: TGTGCCAGCAGTCCGGGACAGCATAGCAATCAGCCCCAGCATTTT.

This chain links TRBV7-9 with TRBJ2-7; D remains ambiguous. Per germline, CDR1 SEHNR and CDR2 FQNEAQ (reference sequence). Between the trimmed V and J ends, which lost 5 bases and 2 bases, there was a span of 10 bases. This CDR3 region has 13 residues. The CDR3 loop is CASSPLYAYEQYF. DNA of the CDR3: TGTGCCAGCAGCCCATTGTACGCCTACGAGCAGTACTTC.

This rearrangement joins TRBV2 to TRBJ1-3; D may be TRBD1 (5 bases). Germline CDR1 is SNHLY and CDR2 is FYNNEI. CDR3 length equals 14 residues. Trimming took off 3 bases at V and 0 bases at J, with 6 bases between the two ends. The CDR3 loop reads CASSDRVSGNTIYF. The DNA for the CDR3 is TGTGCCAGCAGTGACAGGGTCTCTGGAAACACCATATATTTT. The full variable domain, with the rest looked up from reference TRBV2 and TRBJ1-3, is EPEVTQTPSHQVTQMGQEVILRCVPISNHLYFYWYRQILGQKVEFLVSFYNNEISEKSEIFDDQFSVERPDGSNFTLKIRSTKLEDSAMYFCASSDRVSGNTIYFGEGSWLTVV.

The chain recombines TRBV6-5 with TRBJ1-5; no clear D gene. Germline assignment: CDR1 MNHEY and CDR2 SVGAGI. CDR3 length: 15 residues. The ends were cut back, 6 bases at V and 0 bases at J, with 12 bases in the middle. Here the CDR3 reads CASSPTRNSNQPQHF. DNA of the CDR3: TGTGCCAGCAGCCCCACCAGAAATAGCAATCAGCCCCAGCATTTT.